The source of this TCR beta chain is a study of shared T cell receptors in the human thymus. The data were produced by immunoSEQ multiplex PCR, yet TCRdb's version contains in-frame clones alone and is incomplete. This table holds hundreds of thousands of clones, approximately 88% found once. The CDR3 totals 14 residues. Germline V gives CDR1 LGHNA, CDR2 YSLEER. V dropped 4 bases and J dropped 7 bases, with 16 bases sitting between them. These data are also associated with another study on human thymus T cells. Per that paper: Obtained as resections during corrective heart surgery, the thymus tissue was then studied.

The chain carries TRBV4-3 and TRBJ1-1; the D is unclear. Sequenced material: thymocytes. The receptor's source is a boy under two years old with a congenital heart defect. CDR3 region: CASSLTSGLGEAFF. The CDR3 nucleotides are TGCGCCAGCAGCCTTACCTCGGGGTTGGGTGAAGCTTTCTTT.